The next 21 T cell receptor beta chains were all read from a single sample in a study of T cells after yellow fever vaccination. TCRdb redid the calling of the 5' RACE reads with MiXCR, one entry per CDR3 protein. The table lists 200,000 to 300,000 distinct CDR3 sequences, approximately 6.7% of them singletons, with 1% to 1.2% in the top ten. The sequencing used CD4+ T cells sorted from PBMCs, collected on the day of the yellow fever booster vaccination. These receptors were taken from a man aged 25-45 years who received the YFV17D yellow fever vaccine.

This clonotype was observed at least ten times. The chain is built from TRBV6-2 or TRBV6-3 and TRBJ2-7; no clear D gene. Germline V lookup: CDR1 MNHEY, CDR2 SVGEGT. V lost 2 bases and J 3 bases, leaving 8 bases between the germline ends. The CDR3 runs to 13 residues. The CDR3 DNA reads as TGTGCCAGCAGTTACCTCTTCAACTACGAGCAGTACTTC. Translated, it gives CASSYLFNYEQYF.

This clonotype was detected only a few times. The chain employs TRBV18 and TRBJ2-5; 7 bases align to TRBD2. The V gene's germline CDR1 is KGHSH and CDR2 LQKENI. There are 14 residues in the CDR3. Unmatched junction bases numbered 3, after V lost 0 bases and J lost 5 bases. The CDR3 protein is CASSPPSGTETQYF. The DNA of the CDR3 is TGTGCCAGCTCACCACCCAGCGGGACGGAGACCCAGTACTTC.

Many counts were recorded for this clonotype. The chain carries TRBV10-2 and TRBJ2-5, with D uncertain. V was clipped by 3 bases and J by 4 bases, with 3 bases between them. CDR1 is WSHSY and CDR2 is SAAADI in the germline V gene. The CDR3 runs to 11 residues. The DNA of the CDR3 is TGCGCCAGCAGTGATTTAGAGACCCAGTACTTC. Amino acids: CASSDLETQYF.

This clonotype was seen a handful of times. CDR3 sequence (DNA): TGTGCCAGCAGCTTCGAGACAGGCGGCCCCACTGAAGCTTTCTTT. Amino acids: CASSFETGGPTEAFF. This chain uses TRBV7-9 with TRBJ1-1, with a possible D match to TRBD1 (6 bases). This CDR3 is 15 amino acids long. The germline V gene encodes CDR1 SEHNR and CDR2 FQNEAQ (reference sequence). Between the trimmed V and J ends, which lost 3 bases and 4 bases, there was a span of 15 bases.

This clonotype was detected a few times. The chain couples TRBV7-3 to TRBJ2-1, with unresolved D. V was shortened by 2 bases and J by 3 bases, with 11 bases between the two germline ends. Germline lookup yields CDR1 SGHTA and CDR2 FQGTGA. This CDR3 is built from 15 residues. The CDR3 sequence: CASSLQEGFYNEQFF. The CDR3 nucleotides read TGTGCCAGCAGCTTACAGGAAGGCTTCTACAATGAGCAGTTCTTC.

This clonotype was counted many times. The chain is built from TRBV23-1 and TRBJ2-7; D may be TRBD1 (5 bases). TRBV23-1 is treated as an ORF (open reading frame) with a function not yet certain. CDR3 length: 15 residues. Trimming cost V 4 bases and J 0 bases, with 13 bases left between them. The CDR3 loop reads CASSPEGADSYEQYF. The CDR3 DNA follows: TGCGCCAGCAGTCCGGAAGGGGCTGACTCCTACGAGCAGTACTTC.

The CDR3 protein is CASSLLASGGRTTDTQYF. CDR3 sequence (DNA): TGTGCCAGCAGCTTACTGGCTAGCGGGGGTAGGACCACAGATACGCAGTATTTT. This chain joins TRBV11-2 and TRBJ2-3, with TRBD2 matching over 10 bases. The germline gives CDR1 SGHAT, CDR2 FQNNGV. This CDR3 has 18 residues. Trimming took 2 bases from V and 2 from J; bases not matched to a gene: 10.

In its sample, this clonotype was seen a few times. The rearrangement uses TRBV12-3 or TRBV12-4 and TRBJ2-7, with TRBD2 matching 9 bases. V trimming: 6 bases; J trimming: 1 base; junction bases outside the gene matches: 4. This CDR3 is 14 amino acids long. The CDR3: CASSVAGASYEQYF. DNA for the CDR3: TGTGCCAGCAGCGTAGCGGGAGCATCCTACGAGCAGTACTTC.

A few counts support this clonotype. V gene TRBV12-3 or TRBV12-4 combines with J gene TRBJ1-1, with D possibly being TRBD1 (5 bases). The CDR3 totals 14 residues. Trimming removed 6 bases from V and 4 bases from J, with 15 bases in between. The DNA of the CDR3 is TGTGCCAGCAGCCACCAGGGTGTGGGCACTGAAGCTTTCTTT. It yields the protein CASSHQGVGTEAFF.

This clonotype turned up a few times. This CDR3 is CASIKDRAGKTQYF. CDR3 coding DNA: TGTGCCAGCATTAAGGACAGGGCGGGAAAGACCCAGTACTTC. The chain is built from TRBV21-1 and TRBJ2-5; the table's D call, TRBD1, has no DNA check behind it. TRBV21-1 is designated a pseudogene. The CDR3 runs 14 residues.

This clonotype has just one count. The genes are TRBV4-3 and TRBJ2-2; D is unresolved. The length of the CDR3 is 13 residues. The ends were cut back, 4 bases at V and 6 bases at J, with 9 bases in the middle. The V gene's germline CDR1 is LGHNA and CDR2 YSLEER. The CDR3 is CASSLDNAGELFF. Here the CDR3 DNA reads TGCGCCAGCAGCCTAGATAACGCCGGGGAGCTGTTTTTT.

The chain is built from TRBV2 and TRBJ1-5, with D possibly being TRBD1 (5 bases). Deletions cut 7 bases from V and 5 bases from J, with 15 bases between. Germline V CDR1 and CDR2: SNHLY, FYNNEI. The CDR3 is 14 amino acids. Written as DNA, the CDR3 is TGTGCCAGCACTGGTACAGGTGGAGATCAGCCCCAGCATTTT. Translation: CASTGTGGDQPQHF.

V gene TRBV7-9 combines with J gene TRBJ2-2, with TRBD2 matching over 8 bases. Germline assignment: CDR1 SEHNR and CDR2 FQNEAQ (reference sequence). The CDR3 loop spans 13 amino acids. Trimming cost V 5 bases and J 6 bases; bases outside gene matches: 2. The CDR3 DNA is TGTGCCAGCAGCCCACTAGCGGCCGGGGAGCTGTTTTTT. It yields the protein CASSPLAAGELFF.

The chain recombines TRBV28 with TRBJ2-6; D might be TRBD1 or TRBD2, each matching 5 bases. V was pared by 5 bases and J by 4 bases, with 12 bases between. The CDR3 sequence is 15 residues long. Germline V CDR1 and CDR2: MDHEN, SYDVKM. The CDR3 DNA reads TGTGCCAGCAGTCGCGCCGGGGCGGGGGCCAACGTCCTGACTTTC. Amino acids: CASSRAGAGANVLTF. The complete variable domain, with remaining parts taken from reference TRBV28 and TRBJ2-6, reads DVKVTQSSRYLVKRTGEKVFLECVQDMDHENMFWYRQDPGLGLRLIYFSYDVKMKEKGDIPEGYSVSREKKERFSLILESASTNQTSMYLCASSRAGAGANVLTFGAGSRLTVL.

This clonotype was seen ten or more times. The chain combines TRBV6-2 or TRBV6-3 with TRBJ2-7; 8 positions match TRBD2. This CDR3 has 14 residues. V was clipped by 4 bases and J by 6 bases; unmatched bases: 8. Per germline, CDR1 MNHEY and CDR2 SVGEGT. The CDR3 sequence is CASSFGTSPPEQYF. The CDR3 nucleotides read TGTGCCAGCAGTTTTGGGACTAGTCCCCCCGAGCAGTACTTC.

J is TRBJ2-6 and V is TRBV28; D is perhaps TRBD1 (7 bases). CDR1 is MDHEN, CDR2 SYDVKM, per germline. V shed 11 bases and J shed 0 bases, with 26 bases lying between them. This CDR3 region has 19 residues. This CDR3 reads CAFSLPLGRGVSGANVLTF. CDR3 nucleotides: TGTGCCTTCAGTTTACCTCTAGGCAGGGGGGTCTCTGGGGCCAACGTCCTGACTTTC.

The CDR3 spells CAWSVSGSGDTQYF. The CDR3 region has the DNA TGTGCCTGGAGTGTCAGCGGGAGTGGAGATACGCAGTATTTT. The chain links TRBV30 to TRBJ2-3, with TRBD2 matching 8 bases. The CDR3 has 14 residues. With V trimmed by 0 bases and J by 5 bases, 4 bases remained unmatched. CDR1 is GTSNPN, CDR2 SVGIG, per germline (reference sequence).

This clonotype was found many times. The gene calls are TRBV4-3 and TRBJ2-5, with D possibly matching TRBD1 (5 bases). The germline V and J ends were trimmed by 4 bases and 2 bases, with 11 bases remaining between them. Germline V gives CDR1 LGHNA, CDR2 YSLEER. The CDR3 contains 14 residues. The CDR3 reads CASSPNSGQETQYF. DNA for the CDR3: TGCGCCAGCAGCCCCAATTCAGGGCAAGAGACCCAGTACTTC.

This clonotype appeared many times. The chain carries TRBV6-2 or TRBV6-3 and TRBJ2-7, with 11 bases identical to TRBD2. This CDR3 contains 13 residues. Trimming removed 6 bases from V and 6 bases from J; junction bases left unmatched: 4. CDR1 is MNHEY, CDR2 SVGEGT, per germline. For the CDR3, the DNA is TGTGCCAGCAGAACTAGCGGGAGTTTCGAGCAGTACTTC. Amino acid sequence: CASRTSGSFEQYF.

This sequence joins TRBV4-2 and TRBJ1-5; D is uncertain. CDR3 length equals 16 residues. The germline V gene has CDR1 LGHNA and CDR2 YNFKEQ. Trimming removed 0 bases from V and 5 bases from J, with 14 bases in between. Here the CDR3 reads CASSQDSSARHQPQHF. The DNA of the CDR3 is TGTGCCAGCAGCCAAGATAGCTCGGCAAGGCATCAGCCCCAGCATTTT.

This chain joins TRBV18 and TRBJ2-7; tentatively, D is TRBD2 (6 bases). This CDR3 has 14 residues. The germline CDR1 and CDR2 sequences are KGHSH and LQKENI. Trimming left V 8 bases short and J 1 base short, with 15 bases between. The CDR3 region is CASANVRGSYEQYF. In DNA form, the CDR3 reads TGTGCCAGCGCGAACGTGCGGGGTTCCTACGAGCAGTACTTC.